One and the same sample provided the 25 T cell receptor beta chains below, sequenced in a study of blood T cell repertoires in COVID-19. The data were produced by immunoSEQ multiplex PCR, yet TCRdb's version contains in-frame clones alone and is incomplete. The table shows nearly 55,000 clones, with 60% to 85% occurring only once. Sequenced material: peripheral blood. The receptor set was obtained from a human donor with active or convalescent COVID-19. The donor label of this sample is uncertain.

This chain joins TRBV5-5 and TRBJ1-3; TRBD1 is a possible D gene (5 bases). In germline, CDR1 is SGHKS, CDR2 YYEKEE (reference sequence). This CDR3 has 15 residues. The V end was cut by 4 bases, the J end by 0 bases, with 11 bases between. The CDR3 nucleotides are TGTGCCAGCAGCCCAGACAGAGTCTCTGGAAACACCATATATTTT. This encodes CASSPDRVSGNTIYF. The whole variable domain, remainder taken from reference TRBV5-5 and TRBJ1-3, is DAGVTQSPTHLIKTRGQQVTLRCSPISGHKSVSWYQQVLGQGPQFIFQYYEKEERGRGNFPDRFSARQFPNYSSELNVNALLLGDSALYLCASSPDRVSGNTIYFGEGSWLTVV.

The J gene is TRBJ2-7, the V gene TRBV6-2 or TRBV6-3; 10 bases map to TRBD1. The J segment lost 4 bases and the V segment lost 5 bases, leaving 11 bases of the junction unmatched. The germline V gene encodes CDR1 MNHEY and CDR2 SVGEGT. The CDR3 covers 16 residues. CDR3 in DNA: TGTGCCAGCAGTATGCGCCCTAGGACAGGGGGTTACGAGCAGTACTTC. It codes for CASSMRPRTGGYEQYF.

The chain is built from TRBV5-1 and TRBJ2-5; D may be TRBD1 (6 bases). Per the germline V gene, CDR1 is SGHRS and CDR2 is YFSETQ. V lost 3 bases and J 5 bases, leaving 17 bases between the germline ends. The CDR3 sequence is 15 residues long. Here the CDR3 reads CASSSGQTLGETQYF. The CDR3 bases are TGCGCCAGCAGCTCCGGACAGACCCTAGGGGAGACCCAGTACTTC.

J is TRBJ2-1 and V is TRBV7-9; D might be TRBD2 (5 bases). Trimming cost V 1 base and J 13 bases, with 14 bases left between them. The CDR3 has 13 amino acids. Germline loops: CDR1 SEHNR, CDR2 FQNEAQ (reference sequence). CDR3 sequence: CASSLGTLDFQFF. In nucleotides, the CDR3 is TGTGCCAGCAGCTTAGGAACCTTGGACTTCCAGTTCTTC.

The chain has TRBV11-1 and TRBJ1-4; D call uncertain. Germline values: CDR1 SGHAT, CDR2 FQDESV (reference sequence). The CDR3 runs to 14 residues. V dropped 5 bases and J dropped 1 base, with 8 bases sitting between them. As DNA, the CDR3 is TGTGCCAGCAGCCCGGGAGGAACTAATGAAAAACTGTTTTTT. It encodes CASSPGGTNEKLFF.

This clone appeared a few times. The rearrangement joins TRBV9 to TRBJ1-4; 10 nucleotides align to TRBD1. The CDR3 has 13 amino acids. Trimming took 0 bases from V and 10 from J; bases not matched to a gene: 0. CDR1 is SGDLS, CDR2 YYNGEE, per germline. The CDR3 spells CASSVGTGGKLFF. Here the CDR3 DNA reads TGTGCCAGCAGCGTAGGGACAGGGGGAAAACTGTTTTTT.

The chain joins TRBV5-1 to TRBJ2-2; D remains unclear. Trimming removed 4 bases at V and 4 bases at J, with 17 bases between. CDR1 and CDR2 (germline): SGHRS, YFSETQ. The CDR3 length is 16 residues. CDR3 DNA sequence: TGCGCCAGCAGCCACCAATCGGCAGGAAGCACCGGGGAGCTGTTTTTT. This encodes CASSHQSAGSTGELFF.

This clone was recorded a few times. This chain uses TRBV25-1 with TRBJ2-7; TRBD2 might be the D (6 bases). Trimming stripped 4 bases from V and 6 bases from J, with 10 bases between. Germline CDR1 MGHDK, CDR2 SYGVNS. This CDR3 is 12 amino acids long. The CDR3 coding sequence is TGTGCCAGCAGTGCTAGCGTCCCCGAGCAGTACTTC. This sequence encodes CASSASVPEQYF.

This rearrangement joins TRBV30 to TRBJ1-3, with 9 bases lining up with TRBD1. Per germline, CDR1 GTSNPN and CDR2 SVGIG (reference sequence). The CDR3 consists of 16 residues. J was trimmed by 0 bases and V by 3 bases; bases with no gene match: 6. The CDR3 coding sequence is TGTGCCTGGAGCAGGACAGGGGCTAACTCTGGAAACACCATATATTTT. Its protein product is CAWSRTGANSGNTIYF.

This chain connects TRBV4-1 to TRBJ1-5, with D possibly being TRBD1 (6 bases). The germline CDR1 and CDR2 sequences are MGHRA and YSYEKL. This CDR3 is built from 15 residues. Deletions cut 5 bases from V and 3 bases from J, with 14 bases between. CDR3 sequence reads: CASSTQDRINQPQHF. The CDR3 nucleotides read TGCGCCAGCAGCACCCAGGACAGAATCAATCAGCCCCAGCATTTT.

In its sample, this clone is medium-sized (0.01 to 0.1%). The same CDR3 can be traced to other DNA sequences in this sample. The chain couples TRBV7-9 to TRBJ2-1; 8 bases fit TRBD1. Germline values: CDR1 SEHNR, CDR2 FQNEAQ (reference sequence). The CDR3 spans 15 residues. Trimming took 4 bases from V and 6 from J; bases not matched to a gene: 8. CDR3 DNA: TGTGCCAGCAGCTACGGACAGGGAGAAGGCAATGAGCAGTTCTTC. It translates to CASSYGQGEGNEQFF.

V gene TRBV2 combines with J gene TRBJ2-3, with 8 bases aligning to TRBD2. V lost 7 bases and J lost 2; bases outside the gene matches: 8. CDR1 is SNHLY and CDR2 is FYNNEI in the germline V gene. The CDR3 contains 15 residues. The chain's CDR3 is CASNREGHITDTQYF. In DNA form, the CDR3 reads TGTGCCAGCAATCGGGAGGGCCATATCACAGATACGCAGTATTTT.

The genes are TRBV2 and TRBJ2-5; TRBD1 matches at 11 bases. The germline gives CDR1 SNHLY, CDR2 FYNNEI. With V trimmed by 5 bases and J by 5 bases, 1 base remained unmatched. The CDR3 extends over 13 amino acids. The DNA for the CDR3 is TGTGCCAGCAGTCGGGACAGGGGGGAGACCCAGTACTTC. The encoded protein is CASSRDRGETQYF.

This chain links TRBV18 with TRBJ2-2; the match to TRBD2 covers 8 bases. The length of the CDR3 is 18 residues. CDR1 and CDR2 from the germline V gene are KGHSH and LQKENI. The trim removed 2 bases at V and 0 bases at J, leaving 8 bases unmatched. CDR3 in amino acids: CASSPKSLAGSNTGELFF. Here the CDR3 DNA reads TGTGCCAGCTCACCAAAATCGCTAGCGGGCTCGAACACCGGGGAGCTGTTTTTT. Looking up the rest from reference TRBV18 and TRBJ2-2 gives the full variable domain: NAGVMQNPRHLVRRRGQEARLRCSPMKGHSHVYWYRQLPEEGLKFMVYLQKENIIDESGMPKERFSAEFPKEGPSILRIQQVVRGDSAAYFCASSPKSLAGSNTGELFFGEGSRLTVL.

This clone was counted a single time. The CDR3 DNA follows: TGTGCCTGGAGTTCGGCCAGGGCCCGAAAACTGTTTTTT. Translating it yields CAWSSARARKLFF. The V call is TRBV30, the J call TRBJ1-4, with D possibly matching TRBD1 (5 bases). The V end lost 2 bases, the J end lost 10 bases, and 14 bases lay between the germline ends. The germline CDR1 and CDR2 sequences are GTSNPN and SVGIG (reference sequence). The CDR3 runs 13 residues.

This clone occurred a few times. J is TRBJ1-4 and V is TRBV15, with D possibly TRBD1 on 5 matching bases. Per the germline V gene, CDR1 is LNHNV and CDR2 is YYDKDF (reference sequence). This CDR3 is 19 amino acids long. The germline V and J ends were trimmed by 0 bases and 1 base, with 18 bases remaining between them. The CDR3 DNA reads TGTGCCACCAGCAGAGACCTTCCGGACATTCGCGGAACTAATGAAAAACTGTTTTTT. It translates to CATSRDLPDIRGTNEKLFF.

The gene calls are TRBV29-1 and TRBJ2-1, with 7 nucleotides matching TRBD1. Germline V gene data show CDR1 as SQVTM and CDR2 as ANQGSEA. The CDR3 is 12 amino acids. Trimming took 3 bases from V and 8 from J; bases not matched to a gene: 4. The CDR3 bases are TGCAGCGTTGAGGGCCAGGGGGATGAGCAGTTCTTC. This sequence encodes CSVEGQGDEQFF.

This clone was counted once. The chain uses TRBV29-1 and TRBJ1-2; TRBD1 aligns across 8 bases. The V gene end was trimmed by 8 bases and the J gene end by 1 base; junction bases not matched to a gene: 12. The CDR3 runs to 15 residues. CDR1 is SQVTM and CDR2 is ANQGSEA in the germline V gene. CDR3 sequence: CSSRVDRGLNYGYTF. In DNA form, the CDR3 reads TGCAGCTCCAGGGTCGACAGGGGTCTTAACTATGGCTACACCTTC.

V gene TRBV10-3 combines with J gene TRBJ1-2; D gene unclear. V was pared by 3 bases and J by 4 bases, with 3 bases between. Germline CDR1 is ENHRY and CDR2 is SYGVKD. The CDR3 has 11 amino acids. The CDR3: CAISDSYGYTF. The CDR3 DNA follows: TGTGCCATCAGTGACAGCTATGGCTACACCTTC.

The chain carries TRBV4-3 and TRBJ1-4; 9 bases match TRBD1. Per the germline V gene, CDR1 is LGHNA and CDR2 is YSLEER. The CDR3 covers 15 residues. After removal of 5 bases from V and 7 bases from J, the junction contained 8 bases not matched to a gene. CDR3 bases: TGCGCCAGCAGCTACGGGACAGGGCCCCCTGAAAAACTGTTTTTT. Encoded protein: CASSYGTGPPEKLFF.

The chain joins TRBV5-4 to TRBJ1-1; 7 bases are a match to TRBD1. Germline lookup yields CDR1 SGHNT and CDR2 YYREEE (reference sequence). V was clipped by 3 bases and J by 4 bases; unmatched bases: 18. This CDR3 spans 18 amino acids. CDR3 DNA: TGTGCCAGCAGCTCCAACCATATATTGGGACAGTGGTCCACTGAAGCTTTCTTT. Amino acid sequence: CASSSNHILGQWSTEAFF.

This chain connects TRBV9 to TRBJ2-3; 9 bases align to TRBD2. J gave up 1 base and V 6 bases, and 6 bases lay outside the gene matches. The CDR3 has 15 amino acids. CDR1 is SGDLS and CDR2 is YYNGEE in the germline V gene. The CDR3 DNA reads as TGTGCCAGCAAGGCGGGAGGGCCGGGCACAGATACGCAGTATTTT. Translating it yields CASKAGGPGTDTQYF. Full variable domain (remainder filled in from reference TRBV9 and TRBJ2-3): DSGVTQTPKHLITATGQRVTLRCSPRSGDLSVYWYQQSLDQGLQFLIQYYNGEERAKGNILERFSAQQFPDLHSELNLSSLELGDSALYFCASKAGGPGTDTQYFGPGTRLTVL.

This chain uses TRBV7-3 with TRBJ2-2; 8 bases fit TRBD2. The CDR3 length is 17 residues. From germline, CDR1 is SGHTA and CDR2 FQGTGA. V lost 6 bases and J lost 6; bases outside the gene matches: 15. CDR3 region: CASSQKGAGVVAGELFF. The CDR3 DNA is TGTGCCAGCAGTCAAAAAGGAGCGGGAGTAGTAGCCGGGGAGCTGTTTTTT.

The V call is TRBV19, the J call TRBJ1-1; 7 bases are a match to TRBD1. Germline CDR1 LNHDA, CDR2 SQIVND (reference sequence). This CDR3 has 14 residues. The J segment lost 5 bases and the V segment lost 7 bases, leaving 10 bases of the junction unmatched. CDR3 nucleotides: TGTGCCAGTATCCGGACAGGCGGTGGGACTGAAGCTTTCTTT. Amino acids: CASIRTGGGTEAFF.

The V and J genes are TRBV6-5 and TRBJ1-1; 8 nucleotides line up with TRBD1. The CDR3 is 15 residues long. Germline CDR1 reads MNHEY; CDR2 reads SVGAGI. V shed 4 bases and J 1 base; nucleotides not matched to a gene: 5. The CDR3 DNA sequence: TGTGCCAGCAGTTCCCCGGACAGGGCGAACACTGAAGCTTTCTTT. This gives the protein CASSSPDRANTEAFF.